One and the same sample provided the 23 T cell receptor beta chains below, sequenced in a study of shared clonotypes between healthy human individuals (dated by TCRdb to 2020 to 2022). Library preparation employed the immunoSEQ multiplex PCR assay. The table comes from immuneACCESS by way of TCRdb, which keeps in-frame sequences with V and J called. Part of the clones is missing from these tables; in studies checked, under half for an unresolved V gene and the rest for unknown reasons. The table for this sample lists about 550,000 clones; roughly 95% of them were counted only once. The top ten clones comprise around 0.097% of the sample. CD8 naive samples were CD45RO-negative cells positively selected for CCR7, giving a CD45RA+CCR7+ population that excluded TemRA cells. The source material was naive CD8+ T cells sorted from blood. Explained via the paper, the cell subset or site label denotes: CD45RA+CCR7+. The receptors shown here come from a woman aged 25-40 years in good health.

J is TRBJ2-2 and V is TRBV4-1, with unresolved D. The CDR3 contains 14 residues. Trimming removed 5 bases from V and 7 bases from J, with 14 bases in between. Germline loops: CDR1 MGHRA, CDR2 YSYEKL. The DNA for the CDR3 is TGCGCCAGCAGCTCTTACCTATCGGGCGGGGAGCTGTTTTTT. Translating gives CASSSYLSGGELFF.

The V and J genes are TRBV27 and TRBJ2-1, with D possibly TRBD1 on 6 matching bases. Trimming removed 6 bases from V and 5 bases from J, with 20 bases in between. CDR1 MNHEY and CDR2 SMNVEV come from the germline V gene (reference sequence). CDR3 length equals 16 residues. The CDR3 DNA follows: TGTGCCAGCAGAACCGGCCCCGGGACATCGAACAATGAGCAGTTCTTC. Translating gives CASRTGPGTSNNEQFF.

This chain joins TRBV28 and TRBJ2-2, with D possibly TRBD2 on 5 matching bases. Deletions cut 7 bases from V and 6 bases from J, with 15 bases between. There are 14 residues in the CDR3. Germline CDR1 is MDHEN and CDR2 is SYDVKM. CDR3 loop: CASTSPGSPGELFF. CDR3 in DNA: TGTGCCAGCACCAGCCCGGGGAGCCCCGGGGAGCTGTTTTTT.

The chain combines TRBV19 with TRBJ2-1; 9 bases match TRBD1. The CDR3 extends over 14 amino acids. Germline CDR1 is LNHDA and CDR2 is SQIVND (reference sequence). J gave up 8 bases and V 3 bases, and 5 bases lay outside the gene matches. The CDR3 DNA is TGTGCCAGTAGTATCGGGACAGGGTCCTATGAGCAGTTCTTC. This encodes CASSIGTGSYEQFF.

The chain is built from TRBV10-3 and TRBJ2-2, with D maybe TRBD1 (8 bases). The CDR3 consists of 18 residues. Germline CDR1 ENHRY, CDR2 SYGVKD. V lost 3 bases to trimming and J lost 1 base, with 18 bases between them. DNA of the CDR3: TGTGCCATCAGTGACCCAGGACAGGGCGGGAGGAACACCGGGGAGCTGTTTTTT. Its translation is CAISDPGQGGRNTGELFF.

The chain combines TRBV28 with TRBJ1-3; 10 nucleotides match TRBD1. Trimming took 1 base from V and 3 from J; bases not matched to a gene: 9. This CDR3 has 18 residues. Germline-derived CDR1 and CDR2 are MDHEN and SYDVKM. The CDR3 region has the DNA TGTGCCAGCAGTTTATCTGCGACAGGGGGCGCTTTTGGAAACACCATATATTTT. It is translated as CASSLSATGGAFGNTIYF.

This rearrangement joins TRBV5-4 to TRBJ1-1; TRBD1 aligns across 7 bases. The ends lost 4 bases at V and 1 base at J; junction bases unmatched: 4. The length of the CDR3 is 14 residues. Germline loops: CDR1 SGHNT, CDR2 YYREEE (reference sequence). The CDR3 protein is CASSPAGGNTEAFF. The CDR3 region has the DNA TGTGCCAGCAGCCCCGCAGGGGGGAACACTGAAGCTTTCTTT.

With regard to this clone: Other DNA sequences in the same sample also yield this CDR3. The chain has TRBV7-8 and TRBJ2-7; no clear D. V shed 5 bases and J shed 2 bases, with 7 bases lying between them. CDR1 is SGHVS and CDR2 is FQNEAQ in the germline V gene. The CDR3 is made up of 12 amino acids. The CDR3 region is CASSLRTYEQYF. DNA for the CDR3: TGTGCCAGCAGCCTCCGGACCTACGAGCAGTACTTC. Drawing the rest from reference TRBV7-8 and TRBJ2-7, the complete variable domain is GAGVSQSPRYKVAKRGQDVALRCDPISGHVSLFWYQQALGQGPEFLTYFQNEAQLDKSGLPSDRFFAERPEGSVSTLKIQRTQQEDSAVYLCASSLRTYEQYFGPGTRLTVT.

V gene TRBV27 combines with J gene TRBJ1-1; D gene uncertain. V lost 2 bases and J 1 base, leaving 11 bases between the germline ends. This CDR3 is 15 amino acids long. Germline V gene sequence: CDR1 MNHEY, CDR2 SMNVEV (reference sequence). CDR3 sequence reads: CASSLVGRGNTEAFF. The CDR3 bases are TGTGCCAGCAGTTTAGTAGGGCGGGGGAACACTGAAGCTTTCTTT.

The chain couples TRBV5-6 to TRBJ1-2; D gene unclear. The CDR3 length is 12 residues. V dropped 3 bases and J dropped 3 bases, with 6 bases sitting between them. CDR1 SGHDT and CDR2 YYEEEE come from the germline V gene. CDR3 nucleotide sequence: TGTGCCAGCAGCTCAACAGACTATGGCTACACCTTC. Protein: CASSSTDYGYTF.

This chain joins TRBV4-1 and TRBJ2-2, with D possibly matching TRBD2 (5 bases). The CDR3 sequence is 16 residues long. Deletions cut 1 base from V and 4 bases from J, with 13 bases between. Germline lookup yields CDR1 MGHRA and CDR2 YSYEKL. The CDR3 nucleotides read TGCGCCAGCAGCCAAGGACCTGGGAGTGGCACCGGGGAGCTGTTTTTT. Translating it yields CASSQGPGSGTGELFF.

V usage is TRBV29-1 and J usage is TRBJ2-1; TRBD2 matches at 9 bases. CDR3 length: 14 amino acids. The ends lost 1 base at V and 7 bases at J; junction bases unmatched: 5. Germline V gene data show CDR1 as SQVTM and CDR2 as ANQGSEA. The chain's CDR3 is CSVEGVSGSNEQFF. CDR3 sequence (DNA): TGCAGCGTTGAAGGGGTTAGCGGGAGTAATGAGCAGTTCTTC.

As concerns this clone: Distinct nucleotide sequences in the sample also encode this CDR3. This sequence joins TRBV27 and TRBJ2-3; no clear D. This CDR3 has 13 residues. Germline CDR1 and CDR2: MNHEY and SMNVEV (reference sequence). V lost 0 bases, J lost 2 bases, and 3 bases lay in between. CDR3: CASSLSLTDTQYF. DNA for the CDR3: TGTGCCAGCAGTTTATCCCTCACAGATACGCAGTATTTT.

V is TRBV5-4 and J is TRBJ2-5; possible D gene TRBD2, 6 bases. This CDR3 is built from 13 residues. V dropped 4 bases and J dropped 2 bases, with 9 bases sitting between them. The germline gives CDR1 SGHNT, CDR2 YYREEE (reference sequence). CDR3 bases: TGTGCCAGCAGCCTTAGCGGTCAAGAGACCCAGTACTTC. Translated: CASSLSGQETQYF.

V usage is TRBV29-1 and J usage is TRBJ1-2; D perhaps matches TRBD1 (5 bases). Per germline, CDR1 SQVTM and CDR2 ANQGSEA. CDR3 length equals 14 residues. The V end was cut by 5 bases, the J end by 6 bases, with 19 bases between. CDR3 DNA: TGCAGCGTTTCTTCCTGGGGACTTCAAGATGGCTACACCTTC. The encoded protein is CSVSSWGLQDGYTF.

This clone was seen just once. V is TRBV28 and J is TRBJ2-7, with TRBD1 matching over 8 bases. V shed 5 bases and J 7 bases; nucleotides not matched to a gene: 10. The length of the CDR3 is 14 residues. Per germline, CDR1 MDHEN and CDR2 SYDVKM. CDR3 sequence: CASSKQGAQGEQYF. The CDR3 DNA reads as TGTGCCAGCAGTAAGCAGGGGGCTCAAGGAGAGCAGTACTTC.

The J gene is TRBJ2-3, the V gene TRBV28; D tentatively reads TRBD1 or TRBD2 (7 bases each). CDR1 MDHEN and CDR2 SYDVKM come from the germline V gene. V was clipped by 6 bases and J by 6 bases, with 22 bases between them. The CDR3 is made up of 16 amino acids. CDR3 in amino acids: CASSTLAERGPDTQYF. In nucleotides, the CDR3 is TGTGCCAGCAGCACTCTAGCGGAGAGGGGGCCGGATACGCAGTATTTT.

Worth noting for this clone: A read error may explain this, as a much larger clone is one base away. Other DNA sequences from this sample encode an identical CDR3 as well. CDR3 sequence (DNA): TGTGCCAGCAGCGCCGGGACAGGGGGATACGAGCAGTACTTC. Translated, it gives CASSAGTGGYEQYF. This chain links TRBV9 with TRBJ2-7, with 11 nucleotides matching TRBD1. V lost 3 bases to trimming and J lost 4 bases; unmatched junction nucleotides: 3. Germline loops: CDR1 SGDLS, CDR2 YYNGEE. The CDR3 extends over 14 amino acids.

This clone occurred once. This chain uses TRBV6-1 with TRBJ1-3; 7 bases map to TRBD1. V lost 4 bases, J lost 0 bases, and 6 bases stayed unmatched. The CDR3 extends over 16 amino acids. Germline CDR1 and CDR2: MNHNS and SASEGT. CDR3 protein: CASSVYQGDSGNTIYF. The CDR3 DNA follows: TGTGCCAGCAGTGTTTATCAGGGGGACTCTGGAAACACCATATATTTT.

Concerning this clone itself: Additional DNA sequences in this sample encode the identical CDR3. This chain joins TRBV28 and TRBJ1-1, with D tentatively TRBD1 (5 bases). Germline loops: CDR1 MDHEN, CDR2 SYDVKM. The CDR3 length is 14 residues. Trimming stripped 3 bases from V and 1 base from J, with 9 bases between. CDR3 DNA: TGTGCCAGCAGTTTGTCGAGGGGGAACACTGAAGCTTTCTTT. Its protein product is CASSLSRGNTEAFF.

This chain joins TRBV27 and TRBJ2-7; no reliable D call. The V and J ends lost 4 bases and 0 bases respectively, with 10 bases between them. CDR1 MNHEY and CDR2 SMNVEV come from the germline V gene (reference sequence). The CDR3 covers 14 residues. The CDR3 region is CASSWSGSSYEQYF. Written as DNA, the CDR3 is TGTGCCAGCAGTTGGTCGGGTAGCTCCTACGAGCAGTACTTC.

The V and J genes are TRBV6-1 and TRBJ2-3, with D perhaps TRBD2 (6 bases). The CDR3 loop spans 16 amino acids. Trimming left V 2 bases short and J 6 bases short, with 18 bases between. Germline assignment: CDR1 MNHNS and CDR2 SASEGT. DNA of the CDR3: TGTGCCAGCAGTGAATACGTGGGAGGAGGATCCGATACGCAGTATTTT. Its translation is CASSEYVGGGSDTQYF.

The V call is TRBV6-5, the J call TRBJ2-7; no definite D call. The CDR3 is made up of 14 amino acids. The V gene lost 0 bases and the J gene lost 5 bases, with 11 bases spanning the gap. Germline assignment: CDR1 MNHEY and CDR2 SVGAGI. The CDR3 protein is CASSYSQSTDEQYF. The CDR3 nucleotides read TGTGCCAGCAGTTACTCCCAGTCAACGGACGAGCAGTACTTC.